Each of the 6 T cell receptor beta chains below was sequenced from the same sample in a study of regulatory T cells in long-lasting Graves disease. Library construction for TCR beta used iRepertoire HTBI primers and Arm-PCR of CDR3 regions. MiXCR, applied by TCRdb to the multiplex PCR reads, yields one record per CDR3 protein. The top ten hold almost 9% of the sample, which has some 490,000 distinct CDR3 sequences, around 11% seen once. Time point of the sample: newly diagnosed GD, antithyroid drugs for less than 3 months. Making the TCR library involved RNA that had been extracted from PBMCs. A further study also used this sample, focusing on T cells in Graves' hyperthyroidism and ophthalmopathy.

This sample comprised peripheral blood mononuclear cells (PBMCs), obtained at new diagnosis, from a patient treated with antithyroid drugs. Receptors originate from a woman in her 30s with Graves disease.

At least ten counts were recorded for this clonotype. The chain combines TRBV6-2 or TRBV6-3 with TRBJ2-3, with D perhaps being TRBD1 or TRBD2 (6 bases each). The CDR3 runs to 11 residues. Germline V lookup: CDR1 MNHEY, CDR2 SVGEGT. With 4 bases removed from V and 14 bases from J, the gap between germline ends came to 13 bases. The CDR3 region has the DNA TGTGCCAGCAGTTGGGGGGCCCGCCTGTATTTT. This sequence encodes CASSWGARLYF.

This clonotype was detected ten times or more. The chain combines TRBV11-2 with TRBJ2-3, with D possibly TRBD1 on 5 matching bases. The CDR3 is 14 residues long. The germline V and J ends were trimmed by 4 bases and 2 bases, with 10 bases remaining between them. Per germline, CDR1 SGHAT and CDR2 FQNNGV. In nucleotides, the CDR3 is TGTGCCAGCAGCTCCACGACAGTCACAGATACGCAGTATTTT. Its protein product is CASSSTTVTDTQYF.

This clonotype showed up many times. This chain uses TRBV9 with TRBJ2-1; D unclear. The CDR3 is 14 amino acids. The ends were cut back, 0 bases at V and 6 bases at J, with 10 bases in the middle. From germline, CDR1 is SGDLS and CDR2 YYNGEE. In DNA, the CDR3 is TGTGCCAGCAGCGTAGAGGGTAGCAGCAATGAGCAGTTCTTC. Protein: CASSVEGSSNEQFF.

This clonotype was observed a few times. The chain has TRBV11-2 and TRBJ2-4, with 8 positions matching TRBD1. CDR1 and CDR2 from the germline V gene are SGHAT and FQNNGV. The CDR3 consists of 16 residues. V dropped 5 bases and J dropped 3; count of bases not matched to a gene: 9. Here the CDR3 reads CASSITGGRIKNIQYF. In nucleotides, the CDR3 is TGTGCCAGCAGCATAACAGGGGGTCGGATCAAAAACATTCAGTACTTC.

This clonotype was seen many times. The gene calls are TRBV18 and TRBJ1-4, with 7 positions matching TRBD1. Germline V gives CDR1 KGHSH, CDR2 LQKENI. The junction had 7 bases not matched to a gene; V was cut back by 4 bases and J by 8 bases. This CDR3 comprises 14 residues. In DNA, the CDR3 is TGTGCCAGCTCACGACAGGGAGTCGGCGAAAAACTGTTTTTT. Translation: CASSRQGVGEKLFF.

In its sample, this clonotype was seen many times. The chain joins TRBV24-1 to TRBJ2-5, with 10 bases identical to TRBD1. CDR1 and CDR2 (germline): KGHDR, SFDVKD. The CDR3 is made up of 15 amino acids. The trim removed 4 bases at V and 3 bases at J, leaving 4 bases unmatched. CDR3 in DNA: TGTGCCACCAGTGACCGGGGACAGGGGAAAGAGACCCAGTACTTC. It encodes CATSDRGQGKETQYF.